Sequencing of this T cell receptor beta chain was carried out in a study of long-term antiretroviral therapy in people with HIV. This CDR3 has 15 residues. Researchers ran immunoSEQ v3.0 at survey level. Profiling relied on immunoSEQ multiplex PCR, and the TCRdb table lists in-frame clones only, not all of them. There are some 20,000 clones in the sample; approximately 82% occur only once, and roughly 10% lies in the top ten. The sequencing here drew on unsorted PBMCs, taken around 2.4 years after starting antiretroviral therapy. The chain employs TRBV21-1 and TRBJ2-3; TRBD1, the table's D call, was not compared with the DNA. TRBV21-1 counts as a pseudogene. The TCR was taken from a man aged 35-49 years with HIV. The CDR3 spells CASSKSGLDTDTQYF. In DNA form, the CDR3 reads TGTGCCAGCAGCAAATCTGGGCTTGACACAGATACGCAGTATTTT.